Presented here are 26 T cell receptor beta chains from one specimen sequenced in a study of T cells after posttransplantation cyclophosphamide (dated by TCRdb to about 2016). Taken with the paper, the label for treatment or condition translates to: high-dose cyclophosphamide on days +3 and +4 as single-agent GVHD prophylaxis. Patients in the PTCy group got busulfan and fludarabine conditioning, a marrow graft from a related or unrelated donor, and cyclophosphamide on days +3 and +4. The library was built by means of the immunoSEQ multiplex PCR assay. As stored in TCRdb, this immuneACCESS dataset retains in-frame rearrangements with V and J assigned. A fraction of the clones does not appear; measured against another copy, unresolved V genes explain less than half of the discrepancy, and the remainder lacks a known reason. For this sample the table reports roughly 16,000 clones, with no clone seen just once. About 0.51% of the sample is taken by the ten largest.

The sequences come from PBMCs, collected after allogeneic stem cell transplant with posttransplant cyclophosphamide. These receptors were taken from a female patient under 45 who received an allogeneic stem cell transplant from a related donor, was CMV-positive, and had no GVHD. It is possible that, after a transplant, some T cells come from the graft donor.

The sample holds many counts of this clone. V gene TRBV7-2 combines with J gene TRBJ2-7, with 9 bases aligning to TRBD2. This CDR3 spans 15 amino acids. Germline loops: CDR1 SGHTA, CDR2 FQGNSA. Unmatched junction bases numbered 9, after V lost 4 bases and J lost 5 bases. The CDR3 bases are TGTGCCAGCAGCTCTTTCAGCGGGAGGTCTAACGAGCAGTACTTC. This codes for CASSSFSGRSNEQYF.

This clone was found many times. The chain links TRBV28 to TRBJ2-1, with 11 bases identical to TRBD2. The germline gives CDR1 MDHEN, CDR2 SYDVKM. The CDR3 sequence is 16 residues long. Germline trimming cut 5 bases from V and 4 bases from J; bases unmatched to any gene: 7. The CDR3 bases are TGTGCCAGCAGTCCCTATAGCGGGAGGGTGTACAATGAGCAGTTCTTC. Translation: CASSPYSGRVYNEQFF.

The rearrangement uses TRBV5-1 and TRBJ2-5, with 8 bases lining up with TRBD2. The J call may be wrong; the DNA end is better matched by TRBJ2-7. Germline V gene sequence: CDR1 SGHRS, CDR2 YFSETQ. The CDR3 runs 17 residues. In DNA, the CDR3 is TGCGCCAGCAGTGTAGTCGCCGGGAGGGGCCCTGGTTACGAGCAGTACTTC. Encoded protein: CASSVVAGRGPGYEQYF.

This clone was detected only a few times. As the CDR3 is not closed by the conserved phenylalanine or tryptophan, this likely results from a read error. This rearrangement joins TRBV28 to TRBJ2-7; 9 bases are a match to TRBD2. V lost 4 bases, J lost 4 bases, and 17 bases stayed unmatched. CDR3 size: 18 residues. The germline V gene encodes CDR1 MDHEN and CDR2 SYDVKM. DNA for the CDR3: TGTGCCAGCAGTTCCCCCCTCCGGCTAGCGGGAAGGGGGTACGAGCAGTACTCC. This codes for CASSSPLRLAGRGYEQYS.

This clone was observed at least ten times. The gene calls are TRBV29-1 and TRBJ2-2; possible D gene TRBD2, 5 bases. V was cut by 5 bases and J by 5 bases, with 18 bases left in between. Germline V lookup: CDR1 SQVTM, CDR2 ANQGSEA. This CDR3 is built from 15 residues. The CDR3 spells CSVRRPDRGTGELFF. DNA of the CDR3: TGCAGCGTTCGCAGGCCAGACCGGGGAACCGGGGAGCTGTTTTTT.

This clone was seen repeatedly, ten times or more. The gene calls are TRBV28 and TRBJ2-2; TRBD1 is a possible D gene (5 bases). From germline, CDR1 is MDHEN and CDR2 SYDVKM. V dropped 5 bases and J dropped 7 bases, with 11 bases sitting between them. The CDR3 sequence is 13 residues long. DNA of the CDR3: TGTGCCAGCAGTATGGGCCAGGGCGGGGAGCTGTTTTTT. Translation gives CASSMGQGGELFF.

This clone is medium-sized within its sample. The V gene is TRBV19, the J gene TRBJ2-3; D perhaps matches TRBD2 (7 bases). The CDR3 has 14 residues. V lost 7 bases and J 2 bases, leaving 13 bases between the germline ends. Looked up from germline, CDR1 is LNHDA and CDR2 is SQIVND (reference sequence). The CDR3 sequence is CASNKAGATDTQYF. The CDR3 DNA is TGTGCCAGTAACAAGGCGGGGGCCACAGATACGCAGTATTTT.

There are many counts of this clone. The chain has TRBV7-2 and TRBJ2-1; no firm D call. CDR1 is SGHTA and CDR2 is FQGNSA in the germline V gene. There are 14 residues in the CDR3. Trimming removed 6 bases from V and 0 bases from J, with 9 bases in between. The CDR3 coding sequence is TGTGCCAGCAGACCGGAGCACTCCTACAATGAGCAGTTCTTC. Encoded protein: CASRPEHSYNEQFF.

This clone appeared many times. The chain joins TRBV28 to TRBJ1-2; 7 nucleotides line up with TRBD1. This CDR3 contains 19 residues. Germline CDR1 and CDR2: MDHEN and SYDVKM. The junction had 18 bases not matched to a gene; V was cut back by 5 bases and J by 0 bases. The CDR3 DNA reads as TGTGCCAGCAGTCCCTTTTCCGGGACAGCTACCTTAGCTAACTATGGCTACACCTTC. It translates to CASSPFSGTATLANYGYTF.

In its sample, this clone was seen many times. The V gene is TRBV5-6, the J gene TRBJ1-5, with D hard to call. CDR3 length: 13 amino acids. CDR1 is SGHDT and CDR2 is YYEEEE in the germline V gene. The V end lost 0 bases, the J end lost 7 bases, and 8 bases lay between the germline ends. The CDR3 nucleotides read TGTGCCAGCAGCTTGGCCACAGACCAGCCCCAGCATTTT. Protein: CASSLATDQPQHF.

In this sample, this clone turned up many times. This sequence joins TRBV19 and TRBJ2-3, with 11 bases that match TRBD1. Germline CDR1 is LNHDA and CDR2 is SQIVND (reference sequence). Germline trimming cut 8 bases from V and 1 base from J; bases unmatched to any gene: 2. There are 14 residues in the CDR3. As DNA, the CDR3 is TGTGCCAGTGTGGACAGGGGGCGCACAGATACGCAGTATTTT. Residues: CASVDRGRTDTQYF.

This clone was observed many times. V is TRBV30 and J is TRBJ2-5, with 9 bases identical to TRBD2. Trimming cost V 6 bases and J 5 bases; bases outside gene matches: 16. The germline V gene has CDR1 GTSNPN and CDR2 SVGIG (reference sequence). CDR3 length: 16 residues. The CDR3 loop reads CACSRGAGGPVETQYF. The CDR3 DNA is TGTGCCTGCTCCAGGGGGGCGGGAGGGCCCGTGGAGACCCAGTACTTC.

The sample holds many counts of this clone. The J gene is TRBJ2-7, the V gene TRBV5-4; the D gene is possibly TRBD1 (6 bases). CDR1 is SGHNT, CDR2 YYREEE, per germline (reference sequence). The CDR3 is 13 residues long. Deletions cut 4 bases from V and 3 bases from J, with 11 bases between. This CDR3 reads CASSLGQFYEQYF. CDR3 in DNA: TGTGCCAGCAGCCTAGGACAGTTCTACGAGCAGTACTTC.

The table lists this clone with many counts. CDR3 loop: CATSRGVRDRYNEQFF. The CDR3 DNA sequence: TGTGCCACCAGCAGAGGGGTTCGGGACAGGTACAATGAGCAGTTCTTC. This chain links TRBV15 with TRBJ2-1; 8 nucleotides align to TRBD1. The CDR3 extends over 16 amino acids. V shed 1 base and J 4 bases; nucleotides not matched to a gene: 6. Germline V CDR1 and CDR2: LNHNV, YYDKDF (reference sequence).

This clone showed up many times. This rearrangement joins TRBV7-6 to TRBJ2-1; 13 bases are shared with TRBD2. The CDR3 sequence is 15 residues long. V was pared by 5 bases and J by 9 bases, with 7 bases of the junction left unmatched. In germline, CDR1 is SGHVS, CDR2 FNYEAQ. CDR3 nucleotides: TGTGCCAGCAGCCTACTAGCGGGAGGGTTTCCTGAGCAGTTCTTC. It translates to CASSLLAGGFPEQFF. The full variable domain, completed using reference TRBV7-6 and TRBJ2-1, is GAGVSQSPRYKVTKRGQDVALRCDPISGHVSLYWYRQALGQGPEFLTYFNYEAQQDKSGLPNDRFSAERPEGSISTLTIQRTEQRDSAMYRCASSLLAGGFPEQFFGPGTRLTVL.

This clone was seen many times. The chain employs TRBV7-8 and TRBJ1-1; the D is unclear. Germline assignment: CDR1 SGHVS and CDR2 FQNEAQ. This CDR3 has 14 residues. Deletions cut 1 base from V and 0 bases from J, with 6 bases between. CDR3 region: CASSLGALNTEAFF. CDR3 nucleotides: TGTGCCAGCAGCTTAGGTGCGTTGAACACTGAAGCTTTCTTT.

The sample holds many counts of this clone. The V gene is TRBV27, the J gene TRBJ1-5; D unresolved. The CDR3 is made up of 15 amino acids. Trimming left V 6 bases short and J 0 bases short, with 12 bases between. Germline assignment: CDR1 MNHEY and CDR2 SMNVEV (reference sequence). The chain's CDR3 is CASSPIGDSNQPQHF. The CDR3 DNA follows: TGTGCCAGCAGCCCTATCGGGGATAGCAATCAGCCCCAGCATTTT.

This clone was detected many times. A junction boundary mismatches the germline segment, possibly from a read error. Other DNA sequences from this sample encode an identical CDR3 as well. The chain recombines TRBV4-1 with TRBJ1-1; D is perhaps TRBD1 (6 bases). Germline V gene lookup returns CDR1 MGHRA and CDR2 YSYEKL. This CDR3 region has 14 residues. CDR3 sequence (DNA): TGTGCCAGCAGCCAACAGGGAATGGACACTGAAGCTTTCTTT. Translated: CASSQQGMDTEAFF.

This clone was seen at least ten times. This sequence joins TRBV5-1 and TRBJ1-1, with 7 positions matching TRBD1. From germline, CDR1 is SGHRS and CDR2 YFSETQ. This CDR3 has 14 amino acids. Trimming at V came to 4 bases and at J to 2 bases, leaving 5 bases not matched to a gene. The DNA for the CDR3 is TGCGCCAGCAGCGTCGGGACAGCTAACACTGAAGCTTTCTTT. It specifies CASSVGTANTEAFF.

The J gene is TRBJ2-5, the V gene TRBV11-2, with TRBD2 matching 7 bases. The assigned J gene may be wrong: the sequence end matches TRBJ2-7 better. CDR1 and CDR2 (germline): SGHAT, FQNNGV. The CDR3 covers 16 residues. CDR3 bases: TGTGCCAGCAGCTTAGAGGCGGGAGTGCTTCGGGACGAGCAGTACTTC. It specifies CASSLEAGVLRDEQYF.

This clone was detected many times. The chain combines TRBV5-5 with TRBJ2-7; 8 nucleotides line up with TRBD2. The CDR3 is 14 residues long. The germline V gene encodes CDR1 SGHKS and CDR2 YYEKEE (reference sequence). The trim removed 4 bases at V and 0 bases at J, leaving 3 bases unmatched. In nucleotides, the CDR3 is TGTGCCAGCAGCCTGACTAGCGCCTCCTACGAGCAGTACTTC. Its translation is CASSLTSASYEQYF.

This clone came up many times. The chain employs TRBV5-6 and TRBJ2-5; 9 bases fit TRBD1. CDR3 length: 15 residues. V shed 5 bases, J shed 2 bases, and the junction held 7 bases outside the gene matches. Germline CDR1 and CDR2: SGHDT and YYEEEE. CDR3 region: CASSFGTGFQETQYF. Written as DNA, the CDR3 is TGTGCCAGCAGTTTCGGGACAGGGTTTCAAGAGACCCAGTACTTC.

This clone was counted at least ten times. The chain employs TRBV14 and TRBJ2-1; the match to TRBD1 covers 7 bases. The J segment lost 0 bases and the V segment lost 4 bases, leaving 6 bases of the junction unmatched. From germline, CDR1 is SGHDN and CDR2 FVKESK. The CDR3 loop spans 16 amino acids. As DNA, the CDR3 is TGTGCCAGCAGCCTCGTACAGGGGAGCTCCTACAATGAGCAGTTCTTC. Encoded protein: CASSLVQGSSYNEQFF.

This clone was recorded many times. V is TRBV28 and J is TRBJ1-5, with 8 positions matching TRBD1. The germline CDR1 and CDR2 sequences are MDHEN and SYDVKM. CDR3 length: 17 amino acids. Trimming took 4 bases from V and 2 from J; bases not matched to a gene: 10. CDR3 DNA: TGTGCCAGCAGTTATCCGACCGGACAGGGAGGCAATCAGCCCCAGCATTTT. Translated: CASSYPTGQGGNQPQHF.

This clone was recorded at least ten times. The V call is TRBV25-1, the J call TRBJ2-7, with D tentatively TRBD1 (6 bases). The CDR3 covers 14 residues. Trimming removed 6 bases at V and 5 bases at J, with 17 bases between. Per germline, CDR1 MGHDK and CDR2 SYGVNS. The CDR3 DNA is TGTGCCAGCAGCGAGACAGGCCCCCTGGACGAGCAGTACTTC. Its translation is CASSETGPLDEQYF.

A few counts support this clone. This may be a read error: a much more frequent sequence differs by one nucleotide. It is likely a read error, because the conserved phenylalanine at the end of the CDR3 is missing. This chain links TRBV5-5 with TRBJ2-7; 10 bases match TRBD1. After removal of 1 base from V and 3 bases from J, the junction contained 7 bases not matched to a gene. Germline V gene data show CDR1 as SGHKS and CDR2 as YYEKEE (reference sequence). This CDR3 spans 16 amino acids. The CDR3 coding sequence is TGTGCCAGCAGCTTGAGTGGGACAGGGGAAGTCTACGAGCAGTACCTC. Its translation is CASSLSGTGEVYEQYL.